Sequencing of this TCR beta chain was carried out in a study of identifying expanded T cells in peripheral blood. Collection occurred without any documented infections or immune events in donors. Using immunoSEQ multiplex PCR, the repertoire was profiled, and TCRdb retains in-frame clones only, with some absent. The repertoire holds about 100,000 clones, with 88% as singletons. With regard to this clone: Its cognate antigen is unknown.

V gave up 3 bases and J gave up 3 bases, with 12 bases separating them. This CDR3 comprises 14 residues. Germline V lookup: CDR1 GTSNPN, CDR2 SVGIG (reference sequence). Study observations and caveats: Technical replicates showed about 1.2 changed clones; roughly two weeks about 16.4; four weeks 19. Variance in clone template counts between two-week samples significantly increased with total template count across all healthy donors.

The V gene is TRBV30, the J gene TRBJ1-5, with D possibly matching TRBD1 (6 bases). Specimen: blood. The TCR comes from a person aged 18-70 years in good health. The CDR3 spells CAWRGGLHNQPQHF. The CDR3, as DNA: TGTGCCTGGAGAGGGGGGCTCCACAATCAGCCCCAGCATTTT.